A selection of T cell receptor beta chains follows, all from one sample in a study of Ad26.COV2.S vaccination and SARS-CoV-2 variants. Profiling relied on immunoSEQ multiplex PCR, and the TCRdb table lists in-frame clones only, not all of them. The table records roughly 250,000 clones, approximately 88% of them present only once. This material consisted of peripheral blood, taken in a trial of Ad26.COV2.S vaccine versus placebo. The receptors derive from a person aged 18 to 65 who received the Ad26.COV2.S COVID-19 vaccine or a placebo. CDR3s include the opening cysteine and the closing phenylalanine or tryptophan. The D gene is left open where the match is weak. Clone size appears in some rows only: once, few, many, or a class for an expanded clone.

J	V	size	D	DNA	CDR3
TRBJ2-7	TRBV2	.	.	TGTGCCAGCAGTGAAGACAGGGGAGGTATCGGCGAGCAGTACTTC	CASSEDRGGIGEQYF
TRBJ2-3	TRBV4-1	.	.	TGCGCCAGCAGCCCGAAGACCGGCGCAGATACGCAGTATTTT	CASSPKTGADTQYF
TRBJ1-4	TRBV7-2	.	.	TGTGCCAGCAGCTTAGCGGCTTCAACTAATGAAAAACTGTTTTTT	CASSLAASTNEKLFF
TRBJ2-7	TRBV2	.	.	TGTGCCAGTTATTACAGGGATAGCTACGAGCAGTACTTC	CASYYRDSYEQYF
TRBJ2-5	TRBV19	.	.	TGTGCCAGTAGTACCCCGGACGCTTTCTTGGAGACCCAGTACTTC	CASSTPDAFLETQYF
TRBJ1-5	TRBV7-2	.	.	TGTGCCAGCAGGAGCACGTTTAGCAATCAGCCCCAGCATTTT	CASRSTFSNQPQHF
TRBJ2-1	TRBV7-2	.	.	TGTGCCAGCAGCCCGGGACTTATCAATGAGCAGTTCTTC	CASSPGLINEQFF
TRBJ1-1	TRBV5-1	.	.	TGCGCCAGCAGCTCCGGGTCAAGGGCCACTGAAGCTTTCTTT	CASSSGSRATEAFF
TRBJ2-1	TRBV6-4	once	TRBD2	TGTGCCAGCAGTGCTAGCGGGGGGATCTCCTACAATGAGCAGTTCTTC	CASSASGGISYNEQFF
TRBJ1-5	TRBV9	once	.	TGTGCCAGCAGCGTAGGGAGTAGCAATCAGCCCCAGCATTTT	CASSVGSSNQPQHF
TRBJ1-4	TRBV7-2	.	TRBD1	TGTGCCAGCAGCTTAACGACAGGGGGCGCGGGTGAAAAACTGTTTTTT	CASSLTTGGAGEKLFF
TRBJ1-4	TRBV29-1	.	.	TGCAGCGTACGGACAACAACTAATGAAAAACTGTTTTTT	CSVRTTTNEKLFF
TRBJ1-2	TRBV2	once	TRBD1	TGTGCCAGCAGTGATCCCAACAGGGGGCCCTATGGCTACACCTTC	CASSDPNRGPYGYTF
TRBJ2-2	TRBV4-2	.	.	TGTGCCAGCAGCCAAGACTTTCCCAGTTTGAACACCGGGGAGCTGTTTTTT	CASSQDFPSLNTGELFF
TRBJ2-5	TRBV18	.	TRBD1	TGTGCCAGCTTAATTGACAGGGACGAGACCCAGTACTTC	CASLIDRDETQYF
TRBJ1-5	TRBV6-2/TRBV6-3	.	.	TGTGCCAGCAGTTATATGGCAGTCGATCAGCCCCAGCATTTT	CASSYMAVDQPQHF
TRBJ1-1	TRBV5-4	.	.	TGTGCCAGCAGCCCGACAGGTTCTAAGAACACTGAAGCTTTCTTT	CASSPTGSKNTEAFF
TRBJ2-1	TRBV11-2	.	TRBD2	TGTGCCACCTCTAGCGGTGCCTACAATGAGCAGTTCTTC	CATSSGAYNEQFF
TRBJ2-5	TRBV14	many	TRBD2	TGTGCCAGCAGCCAATTGGCGGGAGGTGATCAAGAGACCCAGTACTTC	CASSQLAGGDQETQYF
TRBJ1-2	TRBV3-1/TRBV3-2	.	.	TGTGCCAGCAGCCAAGATTACGGGTGGGCTGGCTACACCTTC	CASSQDYGWAGYTF
TRBJ2-2	TRBV3-1/TRBV3-2	.	.	TGTGCCAGCAGCCAAGTTAATGCGGGGGAGCTGTTTTTT	CASSQVNAGELFF
TRBJ2-6	TRBV4-2	.	.	TGTGCCAGCAGCCGCGAGGGCTCTCTGGTGGCCAACGTCCTGACTTTC	CASSREGSLVANVLTF
TRBJ2-5	TRBV9	.	TRBD1	TGTGCCAGCAGCCCGAGTCCCGGGACAGGGAAAGAGACCCAGTACTTC	CASSPSPGTGKETQYF
TRBJ2-7	TRBV5-5	once	TRBD1	TGTGCCAGCAGCTTGGCCGGGACAGGGGTTTACGAGCAGTACTTC	CASSLAGTGVYEQYF
TRBJ1-1	TRBV19	.	.	TGTGCCAGTAGCAGCCGCGGCAGTAACACTGAAGCTTTCTTT	CASSSRGSNTEAFF
TRBJ2-7	TRBV4-3	.	TRBD1	TGCGCCAGCAGCCAAGGAAGACAGGGCTCCTACGAGCAGTACTTC	CASSQGRQGSYEQYF
TRBJ1-1	TRBV27	.	.	TGTGCCAGCAGTTTAGGGTTCAACACTGAAGCTTTCTTT	CASSLGFNTEAFF
TRBJ2-1	TRBV3-1/TRBV3-2	.	.	TGTGCCAGCAGCCAACATCAGGTGAGCTCCTACAATGAGCAGTTCTTC	CASSQHQVSSYNEQFF
TRBJ2-3	TRBV24-1	.	TRBD2	TGTGCCACCAGTGCCTTGAGGGCTAGCGGGGAAGTAGATACGCAGTATTTT	CATSALRASGEVDTQYF
TRBJ1-1	TRBV19	.	TRBD1	TGTGCCAGTAGTAAGCCGGACAGGCCGAACACTGAAGCTTTCTTT	CASSKPDRPNTEAFF
TRBJ2-3	TRBV19	.	.	TGTGCCAGTAGTATATGGGGTCCCACAGATACGCAGTATTTT	CASSIWGPTDTQYF
TRBJ2-2	TRBV18	.	TRBD2	TGTGCCAGCTCACCAGGGACTAGCGGGGCCACCGGGGAGCTGTTTTTT	CASSPGTSGATGELFF
TRBJ1-2	TRBV2	.	.	TGTGCCAGCAGTGACGATCTGACAGGAGGCTACACCTTC	CASSDDLTGGYTF
TRBJ2-2	TRBV6-5	.	TRBD2	TGTGCCAGCAGTTTAACTAGCGGGGTGACCGGGGAGCTGTTTTTT	CASSLTSGVTGELFF
TRBJ1-6	TRBV25-1	.	.	TGTGCCAGCAGTAGGGGTAGCTCCTATAATTCACCCCTCCACTTT	CASSRGSSYNSPLHF
TRBJ2-5	TRBV29-1	.	.	TGCAGCGTTGGACAAGAGACCCAGTACTTC	CSVGQETQYF
TRBJ2-3	TRBV4-1	.	TRBD2	TGCGCCAGCAGCCAATCCGGACTAGCGTTTACGCAGTATTTT	CASSQSGLAFTQYF
TRBJ2-7	TRBV7-3	.	.	TGTGCCAGCAGCTCTCACAGGGTCACCTACGAGCAGTACTTC	CASSSHRVTYEQYF
TRBJ2-3	TRBV9	.	.	TGTGCCAGCAGCGTAGTGACCACAGATACGCAGTATTTT	CASSVVTTDTQYF
TRBJ2-2	TRBV4-3	few	.	TGCGCCAGCAGCCAAGATGGAGGGGGCACCGGGGAGCTGTTTTTT	CASSQDGGGTGELFF
TRBJ2-5	TRBV9	.	.	TGTGCCAGCAGCGTAGGAGGGTACCAAGAGACCCAGTACTTC	CASSVGGYQETQYF
TRBJ2-1	TRBV6-2/TRBV6-3	.	TRBD2	TGTGCCAGCAGTAATAGCGGGGGGAGAAGAAATGAGCAGTTCTTC	CASSNSGGRRNEQFF
TRBJ1-6	TRBV4-1	few	.	TGCGCCAGCAGCCAGGACAGCTCCTATAATTCACCCCTCCACTTT	CASSQDSSYNSPLHF
TRBJ2-2	TRBV6-5	once	.	TGTGCCAGCAGGGACACCACCGGGGAGCTGTTTTTT	CASRDTTGELFF
TRBJ2-1	TRBV5-5	.	TRBD1	TGTGCCAGCAGCTTGCTTCCGGGACAGGGTAGAGGGAATGAGCAGTTCTTC	CASSLLPGQGRGNEQFF
TRBJ2-3	TRBV19	once	TRBD1	TGTGCCAGTAGGAGGGGACAGGGCTGGACAGATACGCAGTATTTT	CASRRGQGWTDTQYF
TRBJ2-5	TRBV21-1	.	.	TGTGCCAGCACCACAAAGAACCGGGACGGAGGGAGGGCCGAAGAGACCCAGTACTTC	CASTTKNRDGGRAEETQYF
TRBJ2-3	TRBV5-1	.	TRBD2	TGCGCCAGCAGCTCTTCCGGGACTAGCGGGGGTAAAGATACGCAGTATTTT	CASSSSGTSGGKDTQYF
TRBJ1-2	TRBV11-2	.	.	TGTGCCAGCAGCTCCCTTCAGGCGTCTGGCTACACCTTC	CASSSLQASGYTF
TRBJ2-2	TRBV19	.	.	TGTGCCAGTAGTATAGGATTAGCCCGGACCGGGGAGCTGTTTTTT	CASSIGLARTGELFF
TRBJ2-3	TRBV27	.	TRBD1	TGTGCCAGCAGGGGGACAGGGGGTGCGGCAGATACGCAGTATTTT	CASRGTGGAADTQYF
TRBJ1-2	TRBV12-3/TRBV12-4	.	.	TGTGCCAGCAGACCCGATGGATATGGCTACACCTTC	CASRPDGYGYTF
TRBJ2-7	TRBV7-8	.	.	TGTGCCAGCAGCTTAGCGGTGGGCAGTTCCTACGAGCAGTACTTC	CASSLAVGSSYEQYF
TRBJ2-7	TRBV5-5	.	.	TGTGCCAGCAGCTTTACGGGCCCAGTCTTCGAGCAGTACTTC	CASSFTGPVFEQYF
TRBJ2-2	TRBV6-6	many	TRBD1	TGTGCCGCCTCGACAGGGGAAACCGGGGAGCTGTTTTTT	CAASTGETGELFF
TRBJ2-6	TRBV2	.	.	TGTGCCAGCAGTGAGGCAGCAAGTCCTGGGGCCAACGTCCTGACTTTC	CASSEAASPGANVLTF
TRBJ2-5	TRBV27	.	TRBD1	TGTGCCAGCAGTTTATCCGTCGGGACAGGTGGGACCCAGTACTTC	CASSLSVGTGGTQYF
TRBJ1-2	TRBV27	.	TRBD1	TGTGCCAGCCGTACTGAGACAGGGGGAGGCTACACCTTC	CASRTETGGGYTF
TRBJ1-6	TRBV11-2	.	.	TGTGCCAGCAGCCCAAAGGCTTACGGCGATAATTCACCCCTCCACTTT	CASSPKAYGDNSPLHF
TRBJ2-5	TRBV5-6	.	.	TGTGCCAGCAGCTGGTGGAGCAGTACTCGAGAGACCCAGTACTTC	CASSWWSSTRETQYF